The 18 T cell receptor beta chains given below trace back to one sample, sequenced in a study of human T cells and chemical hapten exposure. MiXCR, applied by TCRdb to the RACE reads, yields one record per CDR3 protein. The table records under 450,000 distinct CDR3 sequences, about 4.8% of them present only once. The time point: patch test 1, 2 weeks after DPC sensitization. Treatment here: therapeutic diphenylcyclopropenone sensitization with weekly scalp DPC. The source was whole blood, collected in connection with sensitization to the hapten diphenylcyclopropenone (DPC). The receptors shown here come from a woman between 50 and 59 years old with alopecia areata. Some clones in this sample may be carry-over from other donors' samples.

The chain has TRBV5-1 and TRBJ1-4; D gene unclear. Germline V gene sequence: CDR1 SGHRS, CDR2 YFSETQ. This CDR3 has 13 residues. Trimming took off 6 bases at V and 6 bases at J, with 12 bases between the two ends. The DNA for the CDR3 is TGCGCCAGCAATGGAGGCGTGGATGAAAAACTGTTTTTT. This translates into CASNGGVDEKLFF.

This clonotype has at least ten counts. The chain couples TRBV6-5 to TRBJ2-3; TRBD2 matches at 8 bases. V was pared by 6 bases and J by 4 bases, with 3 bases of the junction left unmatched. CDR3 length equals 13 residues. Germline loops: CDR1 MNHEY, CDR2 SVGAGI. The DNA for the CDR3 is TGTGCCAGCAGCGGGGGGGCGGCAGATACGCAGTATTTT. It is translated as CASSGGAADTQYF.

This clonotype occurred many times. This sequence joins TRBV28 and TRBJ2-7, with TRBD1 as a possible D gene (6 bases). V was pared by 5 bases and J by 2 bases, with 13 bases between. Germline lookup yields CDR1 MDHEN and CDR2 SYDVKM. The CDR3 is 14 amino acids. The CDR3 here is CASSLTGTAYEQYF. CDR3 nucleotide sequence: TGTGCCAGCAGTCTCACAGGGACGGCCTACGAGCAGTACTTC.

This clonotype was seen at least ten times. This sequence joins TRBV27 and TRBJ1-2, with no clear D. The CDR3 covers 14 residues. The germline gives CDR1 MNHEY, CDR2 SMNVEV (reference sequence). V lost 5 bases and J lost 6, with 16 bases in between. This CDR3 reads CASSRPGSSDGYTF. As DNA, the CDR3 is TGTGCCAGCAGTCGTCCGGGGTCTTCGGATGGCTACACCTTC.

The V call is TRBV6-1, the J call TRBJ2-1, with TRBD1 matching over 7 bases. Germline V gene sequence: CDR1 MNHNS, CDR2 SASEGT. The CDR3 is made up of 15 amino acids. V lost 1 base and J lost 4; bases outside the gene matches: 4. The chain's CDR3 is CASSEVGTDYNEQFF. The CDR3 bases are TGTGCCAGCAGTGAAGTTGGGACAGATTACAATGAGCAGTTCTTC.

This clonotype came up a few times. J is TRBJ1-6 and V is TRBV7-2; no clear D. There are 13 residues in the CDR3. Germline assignment: CDR1 SGHTA and CDR2 FQGNSA. V dropped 0 bases and J dropped 14 bases, with 11 bases sitting between them. The CDR3 DNA reads TGTGCCAGCAGCTTAGCTGGGGTACCCACCCTCCACTTT. This codes for CASSLAGVPTLHF.

This clonotype was observed at least ten times. The chain's CDR3 is CASSRLGQGTTEAFF. The DNA for the CDR3 is TGTGCCAGCAGCCGCCTGGGACAGGGGACCACTGAAGCTTTCTTT. The chain is built from TRBV3-1 and TRBJ1-1; 10 positions match TRBD1. CDR1 and CDR2 from the germline V gene are LGHDT and YNNKEL (reference sequence). V trimming: 4 bases; J trimming: 4 bases; junction bases outside the gene matches: 6. This CDR3 region has 15 residues.

This clonotype has only a few counts. The V and J genes are TRBV9 and TRBJ2-2; D possibly matches TRBD1 or TRBD2 (7 bases each). CDR1 and CDR2 (germline): SGDLS, YYNGEE. The V end lost 1 base, the J end lost 3 bases, and 13 bases lay between the germline ends. The CDR3 spans 16 residues. CDR3 amino acids: CASSVSGGAHTGELFF. CDR3 DNA sequence: TGTGCCAGCAGCGTATCAGGGGGGGCCCACACCGGGGAGCTGTTTTTT.

This clonotype was counted ten times or more. V usage is TRBV5-1 and J usage is TRBJ1-5; 9 bases align to TRBD1. Germline lookup yields CDR1 SGHRS and CDR2 YFSETQ. Trimming took 1 base from V and 2 from J; bases not matched to a gene: 4. This CDR3 has 16 amino acids. The DNA for the CDR3 is TGCGCCAGCAGCTTGACAGGGGGCAAGGGCAATCAGCCCCAGCATTTT. Protein: CASSLTGGKGNQPQHF.

This clonotype showed up many times. The genes are TRBV27 and TRBJ1-1; D perhaps matches TRBD1 (6 bases). Germline CDR1 and CDR2: MNHEY and SMNVEV (reference sequence). The CDR3 loop spans 14 amino acids. V dropped 3 bases and J dropped 4 bases, with 12 bases sitting between them. The DNA of the CDR3 is TGTGCCAGCAGTTTGGGTACAGGGTCCACTGAAGCTTTCTTT. This gives the protein CASSLGTGSTEAFF.

On this clonotype itself: One base away lies a much larger clone, so this may be a sequencing read error. V is TRBV5-1 and J is TRBJ1-2; the D is unclear. The CDR3 is 13 amino acids. CDR1 SGHRS and CDR2 YFSETQ come from the germline V gene. The CDR3 is CAISLSADYGYTF. CDR3 bases: TGCGCCATCAGCTTGTCGGCAGACTATGGCTACACCTTC.

In its sample, this clonotype was seen many times. The chain carries TRBV28 and TRBJ2-1; no definite D call. V lost 8 bases and J 4 bases, leaving 12 bases between the germline ends. Germline V lookup: CDR1 MDHEN, CDR2 SYDVKM. This CDR3 contains 13 residues. CDR3 in amino acids: CASGTGSYNEQFF. As DNA, the CDR3 is TGTGCCAGCGGCACTGGCAGTTACAATGAGCAGTTCTTC. Variable domain in full (rest from reference TRBV28 and TRBJ2-1): DVKVTQSSRYLVKRTGEKVFLECVQDMDHENMFWYRQDPGLGLRLIYFSYDVKMKEKGDIPEGYSVSREKKERFSLILESASTNQTSMYLCASGTGSYNEQFFGPGTRLTVL.

There are a few counts of this clonotype. This chain connects TRBV5-1 to TRBJ1-1; tentatively, D is TRBD1 (5 bases). Germline V gives CDR1 SGHRS, CDR2 YFSETQ. V was pared by 7 bases and J by 5 bases, with 15 bases between. The CDR3 is made up of 13 amino acids. This CDR3 reads CASAGTGGTEAFF. The CDR3 nucleotides are TGCGCCAGCGCGGGGACGGGGGGTACTGAAGCTTTCTTT.

This clonotype was counted a few times. This chain joins TRBV4-1 and TRBJ1-4; maybe TRBD1 (5 bases). The V gene lost 1 base and the J gene lost 4 bases, with 16 bases spanning the gap. Per germline, CDR1 MGHRA and CDR2 YSYEKL. The CDR3 runs 17 residues. CDR3 nucleotides: TGCGCCAGCAGCCAAGTCGCCGGGGCCGCATTTAATGAAAAACTGTTTTTT. Its translation: CASSQVAGAAFNEKLFF.

This clonotype was counted many times. The chain uses TRBV9 and TRBJ1-4, with a tentative D call TRBD1 (5 bases). Germline loops: CDR1 SGDLS, CDR2 YYNGEE. The CDR3 runs to 14 residues. V was clipped by 1 base and J by 5 bases, with 9 bases between them. CDR3 DNA sequence: TGTGCCAGCAGCGTAAGTCAGGGCAATGAAAAACTGTTTTTT. It yields the protein CASSVSQGNEKLFF. The variable domain in full, completed from reference TRBV9 and TRBJ1-4, reads DSGVTQTPKHLITATGQRVTLRCSPRSGDLSVYWYQQSLDQGLQFLIQYYNGEERAKGNILERFSAQQFPDLHSELNLSSLELGDSALYFCASSVSQGNEKLFFGSGTQLSVL.

This clonotype was observed many times. The gene calls are TRBV7-2 and TRBJ1-1; TRBD1 matches at 7 bases. Germline CDR1 is SGHTA and CDR2 is FQGNSA. V was pared by 5 bases and J by 0 bases, with 3 bases of the junction left unmatched. CDR3 length: 14 residues. This chain's CDR3 is CASSPDRMNTEAFF. The CDR3 nucleotides are TGTGCCAGCAGCCCGGACAGGATGAACACTGAAGCTTTCTTT.

CDR3 nucleotide sequence: TGTGCCAGCAGTTCGGCGCACTCTGGAAACACCATATATTTT. Encoded protein: CASSSAHSGNTIYF. V usage is TRBV28 and J usage is TRBJ1-3; D unclear. CDR1 is MDHEN, CDR2 SYDVKM, per germline. V was cut by 4 bases and J by 0 bases, with 7 bases left in between. The CDR3 is 14 residues long.

This clonotype was picked up many times. The chain joins TRBV20-1 to TRBJ1-6; TRBD1 aligns across 7 bases. Germline CDR1 DFQATT, CDR2 SNEGSKA (reference sequence). V lost 5 bases, J lost 6 bases, and 7 bases stayed unmatched. The CDR3 spans 14 residues. DNA for the CDR3: TGCAGTGCTCCCCGGGACAGCTCTAATTCACCCCTCCACTTT. This encodes CSAPRDSSNSPLHF.